This T cell receptor (beta chain) stems from a study of cytomegalovirus exposure and HLA in healthy donors. Study findings and constraints: TCR beta sequences reportedly predicted most subjects' HLA-A and HLA-B alleles accurately. Donors were assumed by presence/absence analyses to have roughly uniform sequencing depth.

V lost 6 bases to trimming and J lost 1 base, with 9 bases between them. Germline CDR1 ENHRY, CDR2 SYGVKD. CDR3 length: 13 amino acids. As for this clone: Its antigen is as yet unknown.

PCR amplification relied on 60 Vbeta primers (plus 13 Jbeta primers). Clones were sequenced by immunoSEQ multiplex PCR, and TCRdb holds only the in-frame ones, with some missing. The data hold just under 80,000 clones, with roughly 80% observed a single time. V is TRBV10-3 and J is TRBJ1-2; a possible D gene is TRBD1 (5 bases). The material sequenced was PBMCs. This clonotype was obtained from a middle-aged man in good health and CMV-seronegative. The CDR3 loop is CAISLDSNYGYTF. The DNA of the CDR3 is TGTGCCATCAGCTTAGACAGTAACTATGGCTACACCTTC.